The source of this T cell receptor (beta chain) is a study of T cell responses to AZD1222 COVID-19 vaccine. Study-wide context: Pooled samples include second doses given at about 4 or 12 weeks.

Libraries were prepared by immunoSEQ multiplex PCR; TCRdb keeps only in-frame clonotypes and omits some of them. The repertoire holds 95,000 to 150,000 clones, under 85% seen once, with 6.2% in the top ten. Trimming removed 3 bases from V and 5 bases from J; junction bases left unmatched: 9. CDR3 length: 16 residues. The germline gives CDR1 MGHRA, CDR2 YSYEKL. For this clone: Its antigen is not known.

Whole-study results and caveats: The peak T cell response came first, and repertoires were sampled only after it. Only six people who got AZD1222 tested seropositive at baseline.

V gene TRBV4-1 combines with J gene TRBJ2-1; 8 nucleotides align to TRBD1. The sample consisted of peripheral blood, taken on day 0 of AZD1222 vaccination. The origin of this receptor is an adult in good health. The CDR3 protein is CASSQDRTGLNNEQFF. The CDR3 nucleotides read TGCGCCAGCAGCCAGGACCGGACAGGGCTTAACAATGAGCAGTTCTTC.